This TCR beta chain came from a study of cytomegalovirus exposure and HLA in healthy donors. Notes on the study in general: Confirmation in vitro established that three CMV-associated chains were specific for CMV antigens. As immune exposure information, only CMV serostatus was available.

The primer mix had 60 Vbeta and 13 Jbeta primers. Assay: immunoSEQ multiplex PCR; the TCRdb copy retains only in-frame clones and omits some. The sample contains 90,000 to 140,000 clones, just under 80% of which appear only once. With respect to this clone: What it binds is not known.

Each donor was healthy, and each was a bone marrow donor. The sequencing input was PBMCs. The clonotype was recovered from a man between 25 and 39 years old in good health and CMV-seronegative.

CDR3 DNA sequence: TGTGCCAGCAGCCCCGGGGTGGGTAGTGTCTATAATTCACCCCTCCACTTT. This gives the protein CASSPGVGSVYNSPLHF. V is TRBV7-6 and J is TRBJ1-6, with unresolved D. CDR1 and CDR2 from the germline V gene are SGHVS and FNYEAQ. The CDR3 extends over 17 amino acids. V was cut by 5 bases and J by 3 bases, with 17 bases left in between.